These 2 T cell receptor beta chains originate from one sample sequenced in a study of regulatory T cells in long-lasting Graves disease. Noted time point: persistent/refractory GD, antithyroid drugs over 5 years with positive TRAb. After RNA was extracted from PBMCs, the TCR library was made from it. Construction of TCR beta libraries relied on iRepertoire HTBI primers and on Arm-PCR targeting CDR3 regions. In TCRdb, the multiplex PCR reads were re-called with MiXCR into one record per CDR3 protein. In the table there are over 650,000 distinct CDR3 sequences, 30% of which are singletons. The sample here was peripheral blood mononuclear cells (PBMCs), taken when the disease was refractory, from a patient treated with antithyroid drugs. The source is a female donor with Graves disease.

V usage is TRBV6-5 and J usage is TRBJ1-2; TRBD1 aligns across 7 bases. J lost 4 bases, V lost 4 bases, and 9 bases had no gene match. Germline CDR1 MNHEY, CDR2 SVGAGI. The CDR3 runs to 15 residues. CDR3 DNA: TGTGCCAGCAGTTTCGGGAGGACAGGACCCTATGGCTACACCTTC. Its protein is CASSFGRTGPYGYTF.

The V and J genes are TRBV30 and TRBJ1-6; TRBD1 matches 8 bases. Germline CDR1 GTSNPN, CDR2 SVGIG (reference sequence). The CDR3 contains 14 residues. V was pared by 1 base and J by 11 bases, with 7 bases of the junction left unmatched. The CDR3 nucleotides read TGTGCCTGGAGTGGGGCAGGGGGCAATCCACCCCTCCACTTT. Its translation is CAWSGAGGNPPLHF.